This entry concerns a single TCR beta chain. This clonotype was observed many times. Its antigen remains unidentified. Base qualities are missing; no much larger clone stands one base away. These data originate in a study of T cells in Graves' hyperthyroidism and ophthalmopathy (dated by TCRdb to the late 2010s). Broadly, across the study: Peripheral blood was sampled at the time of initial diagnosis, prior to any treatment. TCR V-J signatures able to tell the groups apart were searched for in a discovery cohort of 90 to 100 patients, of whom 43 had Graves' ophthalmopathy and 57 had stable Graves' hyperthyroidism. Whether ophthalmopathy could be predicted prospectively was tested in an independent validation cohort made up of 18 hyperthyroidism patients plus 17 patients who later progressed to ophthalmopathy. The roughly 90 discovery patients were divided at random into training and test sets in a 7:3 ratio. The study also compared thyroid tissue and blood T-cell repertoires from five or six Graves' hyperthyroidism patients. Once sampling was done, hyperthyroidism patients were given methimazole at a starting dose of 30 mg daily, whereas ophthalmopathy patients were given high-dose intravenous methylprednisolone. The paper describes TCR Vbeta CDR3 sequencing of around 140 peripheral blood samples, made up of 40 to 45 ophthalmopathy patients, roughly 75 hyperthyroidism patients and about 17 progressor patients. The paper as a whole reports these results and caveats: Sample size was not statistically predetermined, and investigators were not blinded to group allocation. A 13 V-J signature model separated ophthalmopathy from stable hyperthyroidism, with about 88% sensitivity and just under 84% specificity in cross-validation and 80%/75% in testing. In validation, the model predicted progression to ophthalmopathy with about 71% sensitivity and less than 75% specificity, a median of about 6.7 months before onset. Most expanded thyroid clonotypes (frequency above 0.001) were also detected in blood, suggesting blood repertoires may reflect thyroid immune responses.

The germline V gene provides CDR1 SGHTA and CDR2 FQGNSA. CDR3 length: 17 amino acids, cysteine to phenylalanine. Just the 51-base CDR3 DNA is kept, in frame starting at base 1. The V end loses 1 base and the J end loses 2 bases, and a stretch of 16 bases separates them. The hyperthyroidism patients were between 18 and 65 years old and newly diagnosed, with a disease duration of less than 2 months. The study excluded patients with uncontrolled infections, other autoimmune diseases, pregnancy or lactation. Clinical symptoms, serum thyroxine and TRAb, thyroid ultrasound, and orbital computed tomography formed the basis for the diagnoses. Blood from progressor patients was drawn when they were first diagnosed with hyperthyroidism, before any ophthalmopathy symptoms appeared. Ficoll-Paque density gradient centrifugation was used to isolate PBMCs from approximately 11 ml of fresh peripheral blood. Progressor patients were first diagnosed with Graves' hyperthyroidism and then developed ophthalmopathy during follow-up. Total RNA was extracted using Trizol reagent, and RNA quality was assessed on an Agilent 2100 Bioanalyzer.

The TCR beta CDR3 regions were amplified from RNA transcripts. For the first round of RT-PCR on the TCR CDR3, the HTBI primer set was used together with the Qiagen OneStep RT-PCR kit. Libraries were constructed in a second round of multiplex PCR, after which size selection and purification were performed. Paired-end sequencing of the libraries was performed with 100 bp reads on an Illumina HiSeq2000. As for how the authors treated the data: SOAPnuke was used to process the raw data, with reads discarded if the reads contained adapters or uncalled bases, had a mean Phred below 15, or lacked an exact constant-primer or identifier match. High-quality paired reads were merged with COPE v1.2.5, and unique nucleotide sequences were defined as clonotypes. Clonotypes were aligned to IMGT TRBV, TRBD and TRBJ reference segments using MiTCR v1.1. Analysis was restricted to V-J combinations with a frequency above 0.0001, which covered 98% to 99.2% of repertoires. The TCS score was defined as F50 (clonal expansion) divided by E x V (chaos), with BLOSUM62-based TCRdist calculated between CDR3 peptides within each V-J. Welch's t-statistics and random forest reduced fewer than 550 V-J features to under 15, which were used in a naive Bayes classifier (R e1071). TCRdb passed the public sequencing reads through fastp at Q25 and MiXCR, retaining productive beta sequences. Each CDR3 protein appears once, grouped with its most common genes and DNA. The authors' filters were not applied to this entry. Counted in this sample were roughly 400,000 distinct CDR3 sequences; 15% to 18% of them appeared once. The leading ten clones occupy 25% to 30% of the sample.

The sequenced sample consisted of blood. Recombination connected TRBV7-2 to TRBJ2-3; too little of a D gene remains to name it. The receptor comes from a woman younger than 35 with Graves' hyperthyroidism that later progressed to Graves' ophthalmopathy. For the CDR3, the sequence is CASSLDLLVPSTDTQYF. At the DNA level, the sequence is TGTGCCAGCAGCTTAGATCTCTTGGTGCCTTCCACAGATACGCAGTATTTT.